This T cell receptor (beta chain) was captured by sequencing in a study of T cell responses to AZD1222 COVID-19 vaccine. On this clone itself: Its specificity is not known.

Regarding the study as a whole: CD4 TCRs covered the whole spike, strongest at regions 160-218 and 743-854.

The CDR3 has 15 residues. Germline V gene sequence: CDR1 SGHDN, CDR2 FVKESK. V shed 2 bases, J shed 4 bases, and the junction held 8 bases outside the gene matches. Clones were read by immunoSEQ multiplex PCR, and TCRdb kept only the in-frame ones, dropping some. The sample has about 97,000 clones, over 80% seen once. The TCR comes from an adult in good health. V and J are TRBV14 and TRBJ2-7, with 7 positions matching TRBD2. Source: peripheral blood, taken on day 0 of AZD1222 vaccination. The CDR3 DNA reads TGTGCCAGCAGCCAAAAAGCGGGACTCTTTTACGAGCAGTACTTC. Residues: CASSQKAGLFYEQYF.